These T cell receptor beta chains were read from a single sample in a study of blood T cell repertoires in COVID-19. Repertoires were generated with immunoSEQ multiplex PCR, while TCRdb's copy carries only in-frame clones and drops some. The sample has around 100,000 clones, 91% seen once; the top ten hold 2% to 2.5%. Sequences were obtained from peripheral blood. Source of these receptors: a human donor with active COVID-19. The donor label of this sample is uncertain. CDR3s leave out the opening cysteine and the closing phenylalanine or tryptophan.

TRBV3-1/TRBV3-2 ASSQDLTASTQY
TRBV5-5 ASSLWRAGRSYEQY
TRBV15 ATRQGVGTGANVLT
TRBV19 ASQTALLPNEKLF
TRBV7-2 ASSSRLAGRETQY
TRBV6-5 ASSHTGSQGEQY
TRBV5-5 ASSLAGDIYEQY
TRBV24-1 ATSDGLAQTDTQY
TRBV24-1 ATSDSLAGYNEQF
TRBV6-2/TRBV6-3 ASSLAGRSYEQY
TRBV5-5 ASSLVGGGPQETQY